Below, 5 T cell receptor beta chains from the same sample are listed, as sequenced in a study of blood T cell repertoires in COVID-19. Sequencing used immunoSEQ multiplex PCR; TCRdb keeps in-frame clones, though not all of them. This table holds some 370,000 clones, around 91% found once. The sequenced sample consisted of peripheral blood. The receptor source for this set is a man between 18 and 29 years old with active or convalescent COVID-19.

CDR3 sequence (DNA): TGTGCCACAACCTCGGGACAGGCCATCGAGCAGTACTTC. It is translated as CATTSGQAIEQYF. The rearrangement uses TRBV10-3 and TRBJ2-7, with 8 bases fitting TRBD1. The length of the CDR3 is 13 residues. V shed 10 bases, J shed 6 bases, and the junction held 11 bases outside the gene matches. From germline, CDR1 is ENHRY and CDR2 SYGVKD.

This chain connects TRBV12-3 or TRBV12-4 to TRBJ1-6; D call uncertain. CDR3 length equals 13 residues. Trimming removed 3 bases from V and 10 bases from J, with 10 bases in between. The CDR3 bases are TGTGCCAGCAGTTTCAGAGGGAACTCACCCCTCCACTTT. It yields the protein CASSFRGNSPLHF.

This chain uses TRBV4-1 with TRBJ1-1, with 11 positions matching TRBD1. The CDR3 totals 15 residues. Germline V gene data show CDR1 as MGHRA and CDR2 as YSYEKL. Germline trimming cut 3 bases from V and 4 bases from J; bases unmatched to any gene: 4. The CDR3 DNA reads as TGCGCCAGCAGCCAGGGACAGGGGGGGTTCACTGAAGCTTTCTTT. Protein sequence: CASSQGQGGFTEAFF.

V is TRBV28 and J is TRBJ1-3; TRBD1 matches at 9 bases. Germline V gives CDR1 MDHEN, CDR2 SYDVKM. The CDR3 has 16 amino acids. The ends lost 7 bases at V and 5 bases at J; junction bases unmatched: 12. The CDR3 bases are TGTGCCAGCAACCGGTCGGGGACAGGGCTAAGAAACACCATATATTTT. Translation: CASNRSGTGLRNTIYF.

The chain joins TRBV7-9 to TRBJ2-6; 9 bases fit TRBD2. Trimming at V came to 2 bases and at J to 4 bases, leaving 9 bases not matched to a gene. Germline V gene lookup returns CDR1 SEHNR and CDR2 FQNEAQ (reference sequence). The length of the CDR3 is 18 residues. The CDR3 region is CASSLTGAGGLGANVLTF. CDR3 DNA sequence: TGTGCCAGCAGCTTAACGGGAGCGGGGGGCCTCGGGGCCAACGTCCTGACTTTC.